Presented here are 30 T cell receptor beta chains from one specimen sequenced in a study of blood T cell repertoires in COVID-19. Using immunoSEQ multiplex PCR, the repertoire was profiled, and TCRdb retains in-frame clones only, with some absent. The profile shows about 490,000 clones, approximately 83% of them singletons. Sequenced: peripheral blood. All receptors derive from a human donor in a cohort sampled during active COVID-19.

The genes are TRBV24-1 and TRBJ2-3; TRBD2 matches 7 bases. The CDR3 runs to 17 residues. Trimming took 5 bases from V and 1 from J; bases not matched to a gene: 11. CDR1 is KGHDR and CDR2 is SFDVKD in the germline V gene. The chain's CDR3 is CATSVGGSGGGTDTQYF. DNA for the CDR3: TGTGCCACCAGTGTAGGCGGGTCGGGAGGCGGCACAGATACGCAGTATTTT.

This chain uses TRBV27 with TRBJ2-1; D may be TRBD1 (5 bases). The CDR3 is 13 amino acids. Germline values: CDR1 MNHEY, CDR2 SMNVEV (reference sequence). Trimming pared 8 bases from V and 9 bases from J, leaving 17 bases between. CDR3 loop: CASRIAGLPEQFF. The CDR3 DNA is TGTGCCAGCCGCATTGCAGGGTTACCTGAGCAGTTCTTC.

J is TRBJ2-1 and V is TRBV5-1, with 9 bases fitting TRBD2. The CDR3 is 16 residues long. The junction had 9 bases not matched to a gene; V was cut back by 3 bases and J by 5 bases. Germline V gene lookup returns CDR1 SGHRS and CDR2 YFSETQ. CDR3 nucleotide sequence: TGCGCCAGCAGCTGGAATATAGCGGGAGCCGACAATGAGCAGTTCTTC. It specifies CASSWNIAGADNEQFF.

V and J are TRBV5-4 and TRBJ2-1, with a possible D match to TRBD2 (5 bases). The CDR3 consists of 15 residues. The V end lost 6 bases, the J end lost 4 bases, and 17 bases lay between the germline ends. Germline V gene data show CDR1 as SGHNT and CDR2 as YYREEE (reference sequence). The CDR3 reads CASTLESGTYNEQFF. As DNA, the CDR3 is TGTGCCAGCACACTGGAGTCGGGAACTTACAATGAGCAGTTCTTC.

Points on this clone: Its ends do not fully match the called genes, so a read error is possible. The rearrangement joins TRBV6-4 to TRBJ2-2; TRBD2 matches 10 bases. This CDR3 contains 17 residues. CDR1 MRHNA and CDR2 SNTAGT come from the germline V gene. CDR3 sequence (DNA): TGTGCCAGCAGTGCCACCGGCACTAGCGGGAACGCCGGGGAGCTGTTTTTT. As protein: CASSATGTSGNAGELFF.

This clone was recorded only once. V is TRBV7-6 and J is TRBJ1-1; weak D call: TRBD1 (5 bases). The ends were cut back, 1 base at V and 2 bases at J, with 11 bases in the middle. Germline CDR1 is SGHVS and CDR2 is FNYEAQ. This CDR3 has 15 amino acids. DNA of the CDR3: TGTGCCAGCAGCTTAGAGGGGCAGACCAACACTGAAGCTTTCTTT. Protein product: CASSLEGQTNTEAFF.

The rearrangement uses TRBV28 and TRBJ2-1, with 8 positions matching TRBD2. The CDR3 has 19 residues. Germline CDR1 and CDR2: MDHEN and SYDVKM. V was pared by 5 bases and J by 7 bases, with 22 bases of the junction left unmatched. Written as DNA, the CDR3 is TGTGCCAGCAGTCATCCAGGGGTAATAGCGGGAATCTTGTTGAATGAGCAGTTCTTC. Amino acid sequence: CASSHPGVIAGILLNEQFF.

The V and J genes are TRBV11-1 and TRBJ1-2; D may be TRBD1 (5 bases). V lost 5 bases to trimming and J lost 4 bases, with 20 bases between them. This CDR3 is built from 16 residues. Germline CDR1 is SGHAT and CDR2 is FQDESV (reference sequence). CDR3 bases: TGTGCCAGCAGCCCCAGAACAGGAGCCAACTTCTATGGCTACACCTTC. It is translated as CASSPRTGANFYGYTF.

This clone was observed a single time. The gene calls are TRBV9 and TRBJ1-6, with TRBD1 as a possible D gene (6 bases). Germline loops: CDR1 SGDLS, CDR2 YYNGEE. This CDR3 comprises 15 residues. Trimming pared 0 bases from V and 7 bases from J, leaving 11 bases between. The CDR3 DNA follows: TGTGCCAGCAGCGTAGATTACAGGGCCAATTCACCCCTCCACTTT. Translation: CASSVDYRANSPLHF.

The sample holds one count of this clone. The J gene is TRBJ2-5, the V gene TRBV24-1, with 7 bases lining up with TRBD1. CDR3 length equals 16 residues. The V segment lost 4 bases and the J segment 0 bases; nucleotides outside the gene matches: 7. CDR1 is KGHDR, CDR2 SFDVKD, per germline. The CDR3 is CATSEPGTEYQETQYF. DNA for the CDR3: TGTGCCACCAGTGAGCCCGGGACAGAGTACCAAGAGACCCAGTACTTC.

The sample holds one count of this clone. The chain employs TRBV29-1 and TRBJ2-1, with 7 bases lining up with TRBD2. Germline CDR1 reads SQVTM; CDR2 reads ANQGSEA. With V trimmed by 6 bases and J by 10 bases, 6 bases remained unmatched. The CDR3 is 11 amino acids. Here the CDR3 DNA reads TGCAGCGTCACTAGCGCGGGGGAGCAGTTCTTC. Translation: CSVTSAGEQFF.

The genes are TRBV28 and TRBJ1-3, with D tentatively TRBD1 (6 bases). The V end lost 2 bases, the J end lost 0 bases, and 8 bases lay between the germline ends. CDR1 and CDR2 (germline): MDHEN, SYDVKM. The CDR3 extends over 15 amino acids. The CDR3 here is CASSLRQVSGNTIYF. The CDR3, as DNA: TGTGCCAGCAGTTTACGACAGGTCTCTGGAAACACCATATATTTT.

The chain carries TRBV19 and TRBJ1-4, with 8 nucleotides matching TRBD1. Germline trimming cut 2 bases from V and 0 bases from J; bases unmatched to any gene: 2. Germline lookup yields CDR1 LNHDA and CDR2 SQIVND (reference sequence). The CDR3 spans 16 residues. In DNA, the CDR3 is TGTGCCAGTAGTATACCGGGACAGGCAACTAATGAAAAACTGTTTTTT. Its translation: CASSIPGQATNEKLFF.

The chain is built from TRBV5-1 and TRBJ2-7; 8 nucleotides match TRBD1. From germline, CDR1 is SGHRS and CDR2 YFSETQ. V was pared by 4 bases and J by 4 bases, with 7 bases of the junction left unmatched. The CDR3 has 14 amino acids. CDR3 residues: CASSPGTGPYEQYF. The CDR3 region has the DNA TGCGCCAGCAGCCCTGGGACAGGCCCTTACGAGCAGTACTTC.

The J gene is TRBJ2-3, the V gene TRBV7-2; D not certain. V was trimmed by 3 bases and J by 1 base, leaving 5 bases between them. This CDR3 is 13 amino acids long. The germline V gene has CDR1 SGHTA and CDR2 FQGNSA. For the CDR3, the DNA is TGTGCCAGCAGCTTCACAGGCACAGATACGCAGTATTTT. It encodes CASSFTGTDTQYF.

Note on this clone: This sample also contains other DNA sequences that code for the same CDR3. The rearrangement joins TRBV12-5 to TRBJ2-2; D is ambiguous. The germline CDR1 and CDR2 sequences are LGHNT and FRNRAP. Between the trimmed V and J ends, which lost 6 bases and 4 bases, there was a span of 3 bases. The CDR3 sequence is 11 residues long. CDR3: CASGLTGELFF. CDR3 sequence (DNA): TGTGCTAGTGGCCTCACCGGGGAGCTGTTTTTT.

CDR3 sequence reads: CASSSTGARLAEAFF. The CDR3 DNA is TGTGCCAGTAGTTCGACAGGGGCGAGGTTGGCTGAAGCTTTCTTT. V and J are TRBV19 and TRBJ1-1; 8 bases align to TRBD1. The CDR3 runs 15 residues. J lost 6 bases, V lost 5 bases, and 11 bases had no gene match. The V gene's germline CDR1 is LNHDA and CDR2 SQIVND (reference sequence).

This chain connects TRBV18 to TRBJ2-1, with D perhaps TRBD1 (5 bases). Germline CDR1 KGHSH, CDR2 LQKENI. The V end lost 0 bases, the J end lost 7 bases, and 16 bases lay between the germline ends. This CDR3 comprises 16 residues. Written as DNA, the CDR3 is TGTGCCAGCTCACCACCAAGGACACCGTTCGCGAATGAGCAGTTCTTC. Residues: CASSPPRTPFANEQFF.

The chain is built from TRBV19 and TRBJ2-5, with TRBD1 matching 8 bases. Germline V gene sequence: CDR1 LNHDA, CDR2 SQIVND (reference sequence). Germline trimming cut 2 bases from V and 5 bases from J; bases unmatched to any gene: 4. CDR3 length: 14 amino acids. The CDR3, as DNA: TGTGCCAGTAGTATACAGGGGGCTGTGGAGACCCAGTACTTC. Amino acid sequence: CASSIQGAVETQYF. Filled out from reference TRBV19 and TRBJ2-5, the complete variable domain reads DGGITQSPKYLFRKEGQNVTLSCEQNLNHDAMYWYRQDPGQGLRLIYYSQIVNDFQKGDIAEGYSVSREKKESFPLTVTSAQKNPTAFYLCASSIQGAVETQYFGPGTRLLVL.

The chain recombines TRBV20-1 with TRBJ1-1, with D unresolved. The length of the CDR3 is 10 residues. Between the trimmed V and J ends, which lost 6 bases and 10 bases, there was a span of 12 bases. Germline lookup yields CDR1 DFQATT and CDR2 SNEGSKA (reference sequence). The CDR3 sequence: CSARGIVAFF. CDR3 coding DNA: TGCAGTGCCCGCGGGATCGTAGCTTTCTTT.

The V gene is TRBV19, the J gene TRBJ1-2; 8 bases match TRBD1. The CDR3 runs 15 residues. The germline V gene has CDR1 LNHDA and CDR2 SQIVND (reference sequence). The ends lost 1 base at V and 7 bases at J; junction bases unmatched: 8. CDR3: CASSIAQGGRSGYTF. The DNA of the CDR3 is TGTGCCAGTAGTATAGCACAGGGGGGAAGAAGTGGCTACACCTTC.

The chain couples TRBV15 to TRBJ2-5; no clear D gene. Germline loops: CDR1 LNHNV, CDR2 YYDKDF (reference sequence). V was pared by 1 base and J by 5 bases, with 11 bases between. The CDR3 length is 14 residues. The CDR3 reads CATSRALVLETQYF. As DNA, the CDR3 is TGTGCCACCAGCAGAGCCCTAGTTCTGGAGACCCAGTACTTC.

The rearrangement joins TRBV28 to TRBJ1-4, with D unclear. Germline V gene data show CDR1 as MDHEN and CDR2 as SYDVKM. Trimming shortened V by 5 bases and J by 8 bases, and 9 bases separated the two germline ends. The CDR3 consists of 12 residues. The CDR3 reads CASSASVEKLFF. The CDR3 nucleotides read TGTGCCAGCAGTGCCTCAGTAGAAAAACTGTTTTTT.

The chain employs TRBV19 and TRBJ1-4; no reliable D call. The V end lost 5 bases, the J end lost 3 bases, and 13 bases lay between the germline ends. Germline assignment: CDR1 LNHDA and CDR2 SQIVND (reference sequence). This CDR3 spans 15 amino acids. CDR3 nucleotide sequence: TGTGCCAGTAGTCCTACCGGTACGCCTAATGAAAAACTGTTTTTT. It codes for CASSPTGTPNEKLFF.

V and J are TRBV4-3 and TRBJ2-2; D remains unclear. Germline-derived CDR1 and CDR2 are LGHNA and YSLEER. CDR3 length: 13 residues. Deletions cut 3 bases from V and 6 bases from J, with 8 bases between. The CDR3 DNA follows: TGCGCCAGCAGCCATATCCCAGCCGGGGAGCTGTTTTTT. It specifies CASSHIPAGELFF.

The chain is built from TRBV6-2 or TRBV6-3 and TRBJ2-1; the match to TRBD2 covers 9 bases. After removal of 2 bases from V and 7 bases from J, the junction contained 9 bases not matched to a gene. CDR1 is MNHEY, CDR2 SVGEGT, per germline. This CDR3 region has 16 residues. CDR3 nucleotides: TGTGCCAGCAGTTACCGGCGGGAGGGCCTTGGGAATGAGCAGTTCTTC. Its translation is CASSYRREGLGNEQFF.

The V and J genes are TRBV19 and TRBJ2-1, with D possibly being TRBD2 (6 bases). V shed 3 bases and J shed 4 bases, with 13 bases lying between them. CDR3 length: 15 amino acids. Per germline, CDR1 LNHDA and CDR2 SQIVND (reference sequence). The DNA of the CDR3 is TGTGCCAGTAGTATTATAGCGGAGCTTTACAATGAGCAGTTCTTC. Translation: CASSIIAELYNEQFF. Drawing the rest from reference TRBV19 and TRBJ2-1, the complete variable domain is DGGITQSPKYLFRKEGQNVTLSCEQNLNHDAMYWYRQDPGQGLRLIYYSQIVNDFQKGDIAEGYSVSREKKESFPLTVTSAQKNPTAFYLCASSIIAELYNEQFFGPGTRLTVL.

This clone has just a few counts. The gene calls are TRBV5-1 and TRBJ1-1, with TRBD1 identical over 9 bases. J lost 4 bases, V lost 3 bases, and 10 bases had no gene match. The CDR3 is 16 residues long. Germline V gene lookup returns CDR1 SGHRS and CDR2 YFSETQ. The CDR3 loop reads CASSSHPRDRATEAFF. CDR3 in DNA: TGCGCCAGCAGCTCACACCCTAGGGACAGGGCCACTGAAGCTTTCTTT.

This rearrangement joins TRBV5-1 to TRBJ1-1, with D perhaps matching TRBD1 (5 bases). V gave up 3 bases and J gave up 3 bases, with 9 bases separating them. The CDR3 is 13 amino acids. The germline CDR1 and CDR2 sequences are SGHRS and YFSETQ. The CDR3 DNA reads as TGCGCCAGCAGCTCTCAGGGTTACACTGAAGCTTTCTTT. Residues: CASSSQGYTEAFF.

The rearrangement joins TRBV11-3 to TRBJ2-3, with a possible D match to TRBD1 (5 bases). Germline V lookup: CDR1 SGHNT, CDR2 YENEEA. CDR3 length: 14 residues. Trimming cost V 5 bases and J 2 bases, with 11 bases left between them. The CDR3 bases are TGTGCCAGCAGCACAGGACGGTCCACAGATACGCAGTATTTT. Translation: CASSTGRSTDTQYF.